This note documents a single T cell receptor beta chain sequence. Its target is not known. These data belong to a study of cytomegalovirus exposure and HLA in healthy donors. Germline-derived CDR1 and CDR2 are MNHEY and SVGAGI. Unmatched junction bases numbered 6, after V lost 7 bases and J lost 3 bases. This CDR3 has 15 residues. The study ran its PCR with 60 Vbeta and 13 Jbeta primers. Measured with immunoSEQ multiplex PCR; TCRdb has only the in-frame clones, and not every one. Of some 140,000 clones listed, 60% to 85% were seen once; the top ten hold roughly 1.2%. Study-wide results and limits: Confirmation was obtained in vitro that a few CMV-associated chains are specific for CMV antigens.

The chain uses TRBV6-5 and TRBJ1-6, with 7 bases identical to TRBD1. The sequencing sample was made of PBMCs. The TCR sequence derives from a male donor in good health and CMV-seropositive. CDR3: CASKQGTDYNSPLHF. The CDR3 DNA follows: TGTGCCAGCAAACAAGGGACAGACTATAATTCACCCCTCCACTTT.